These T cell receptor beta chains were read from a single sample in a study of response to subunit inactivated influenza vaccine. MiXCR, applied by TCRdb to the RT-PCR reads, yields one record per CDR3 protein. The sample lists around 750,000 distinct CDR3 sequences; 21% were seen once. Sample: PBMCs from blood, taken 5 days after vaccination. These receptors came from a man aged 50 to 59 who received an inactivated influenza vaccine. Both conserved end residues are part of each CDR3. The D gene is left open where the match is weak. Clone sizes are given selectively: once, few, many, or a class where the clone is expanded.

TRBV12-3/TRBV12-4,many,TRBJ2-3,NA,CASSSWVVGTDTQYF,TGTGCCAGCAGTTCCTGGGTGGTTGGCACAGATACGCAGTATTTT
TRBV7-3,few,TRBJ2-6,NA,CASSPSSGQLSGANVLTF,TGTGCCAGCAGCCCCTCCTCCGGACAGTTATCTGGGGCCAACGTCCTGACTTTC
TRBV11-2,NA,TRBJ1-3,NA,CASSLAQGGNTIYF,TGTGCCAGCAGCTTGGCACAGGGTGGAAACACCATATATTTT
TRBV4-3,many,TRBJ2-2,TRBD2,CASSQDYPPAIAGNTGELFF,TGCGCCAGCAGCCAAGATTACCCCCCCGCGATAGCGGGTAACACCGGGGAGCTGTTTTTT
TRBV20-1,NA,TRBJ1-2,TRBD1,CSASVRGTGYGYTF,TGCAGTGCTAGTGTCAGGGGGACCGGCTATGGCTACACCTTC
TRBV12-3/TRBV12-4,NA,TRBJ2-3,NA,CAKDTDTQYF,TGTGCCAAAGACACAGATACGCAGTATTTT
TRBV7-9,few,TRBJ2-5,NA,CASSFLAVQETQYF,TGTGCCAGCAGCTTTTTGGCGGTCCAAGAGACCCAGTACTTC
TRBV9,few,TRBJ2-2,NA,CASSVVQDTGELFF,TGTGCCAGCAGCGTAGTTCAGGACACCGGGGAGCTGTTTTTT
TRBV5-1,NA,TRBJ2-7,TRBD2,CASSLEPGLSYEQYF,TGCGCCAGCAGCTTGGAACCGGGACTATCCTACGAGCAGTACTTC
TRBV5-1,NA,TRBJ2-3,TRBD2,CASSWGLAGRSTDTQYF,TGCGCCAGCAGCTGGGGACTAGCGGGGCGCAGCACAGATACGCAGTATTTT
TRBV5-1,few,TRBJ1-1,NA,CASSLAHSGNTEAFF,TGCGCCAGCAGCTTGGCCCACAGCGGGAACACTGAAGCTTTCTTT
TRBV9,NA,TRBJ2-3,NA,CASSSGGVVNTDTQYF,TGTGCCAGCAGCTCTGGAGGGGTAGTGAACACAGATACGCAGTATTTT
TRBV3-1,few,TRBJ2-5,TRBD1,CASSQDPGTAHQETQYF,TGTGCCAGCAGCCAAGATCCCGGGACAGCTCACCAAGAGACCCAGTACTTC
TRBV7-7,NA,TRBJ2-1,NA,CASSLGRFSSYNEQFF,TGTGCTAGCAGCTTAGGCAGGTTTAGTTCCTACAATGAGCAGTTCTTC
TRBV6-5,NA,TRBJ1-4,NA,CASSYSRENMVKLFF,TGTGCCAGCAGTTACTCCAGGGAAAACATGGTAAAACTGTTTTTT